The present TCR beta chain was sequenced within a study of T cell responses to AZD1222 COVID-19 vaccine. Sequenced by immunoSEQ multiplex PCR; TCRdb stores in-frame clones only, minus some. Of about 68,000 clones listed, about nine tenths are singletons. The CDR3 runs to 14 residues. Germline values: CDR1 MGHRA, CDR2 YSYEKL. V dropped 3 bases and J dropped 0 bases, with 8 bases sitting between them. The genes are TRBV4-1 and TRBJ1-1, with a weak D call TRBD1 (5 bases). The TCR comes from an adult in good health. The material sequenced was peripheral blood, taken on day 0 of AZD1222 vaccination. CDR3 DNA sequence: TGCGCCAGCAGCCACTCGGACATGAACACTGAAGCTTTCTTT. Translation: CASSHSDMNTEAFF.